The T cell receptor beta chain described here comes from a study of blood T cell repertoires in COVID-19. Clones were read by immunoSEQ multiplex PCR, and TCRdb kept only the in-frame ones, dropping some. The sample holds 150,000 to 200,000 clones, about 82% seen once. There are a few counts of this clone. The CDR3 length is 15 residues. Trimming cost V 7 bases and J 3 bases, with 13 bases left between them. The germline V gene encodes CDR1 LNHDA and CDR2 SQIVND (reference sequence). Material for sequencing was peripheral blood. This receptor was obtained from a woman aged 25-40 years with acute or convalescent COVID-19. V gene TRBV19 combines with J gene TRBJ2-6, with D possibly TRBD2 on 5 matching bases. Here the CDR3 reads CASMGGFFGANVLTF. DNA of the CDR3: TGTGCCAGTATGGGCGGGTTTTTTGGGGCCAACGTCCTGACTTTC.